This T cell receptor beta chain was retrieved from a study of shared clonotypes between healthy human individuals. At the level of the study: There were three CD4 naive, three CD4 memory, two CD8 naive and one CD8 memory plates per donor. Study-wide findings and caveats: About 5% of naive CD4 clonotypes were shared across several donors.

The sample holds one count of this clone. Antigen specificity is unknown. CD45RO-negative CD8 cells positively selected for CCR7 made up the naive population, which excluded terminally differentiated effector memory CD45RA+ cells. The CDR3 loop spans 17 amino acids. Germline values: CDR1 SGHRS, CDR2 YFSETQ. J gave up 3 bases and V 0 bases, and 9 bases lay outside the gene matches. Sequencing used immunoSEQ multiplex PCR; TCRdb keeps in-frame clones, though not all of them. The repertoire holds 2 million to 2.5 million clones, with about 94% as singletons. The sequencing input was naive CD8+ T cells sorted from blood. This sequence originates from a young man in good health. J is TRBJ2-7 and V is TRBV5-1, with 10 bases that match TRBD2. CDR3 region: CASSLGASGSVLYEQYF. CDR3 DNA sequence: TGCGCCAGCAGCTTGGGGGCTAGCGGGAGTGTCCTCTACGAGCAGTACTTC.